A single count supports the clone carrying this T cell receptor beta chain. Its antigen is not identified. The PCR made use of 60 Vbeta and 13 Jbeta primers. Sequencing was performed with immunoSEQ multiplex PCR; in TCRdb, only in-frame clones are kept and a portion is missing. The table includes about 150,000 clones, 80% detected once. This sample was taken from a study of cytomegalovirus exposure and HLA in healthy donors. Overall study: Unique TCRs numbering approximately 81 million, obtained from HLA-typed donors, made up an early data release.

Study findings and constraints: Later, an analysis found that common viral pathogens appeared to be linked with several of the most significant clusters. When a later analysis was performed, an Asian-associated ancestry cluster reportedly had fewer N-insertions than the roughly 730-donor mean.

Looked up from germline, CDR1 is LGHNA and CDR2 is YSLEER. The CDR3 loop spans 13 amino acids. Trimming removed 8 bases at V and 0 bases at J, with 9 bases between. V usage is TRBV4-3 and J usage is TRBJ2-3; D may be TRBD2 (5 bases). The clonotype originates from a male donor in good health and CMV-seropositive. Sequenced sample: PBMCs. CDR3 sequence: CASGRDSTDTQYF. The CDR3 nucleotides are TGCGCCAGCGGGAGAGATAGCACAGATACGCAGTATTTT.